The 23 T cell receptor beta chains given below trace back to one sample, sequenced in a study of T cell responses to AZD1222 COVID-19 vaccine. The method was immunoSEQ multiplex PCR; TCRdb's version includes in-frame clones alone and lacks a portion of them. The sample shows around 150,000 clones, nearly 95% of them seen only once. Specimen: peripheral blood, collected on day 0 of AZD1222 vaccination. Every receptor here comes from an adult in good health.

J is TRBJ1-2 and V is TRBV18; 10 bases map to TRBD1. This CDR3 comprises 16 residues. V was clipped by 5 bases and J by 8 bases; unmatched bases: 14. Germline V gene data show CDR1 as KGHSH and CDR2 as LQKENI. This CDR3 is CASSRGQGSHMKGYTF. The CDR3 coding sequence is TGTGCCAGCTCAAGGGGACAGGGGTCGCATATGAAGGGCTACACCTTC.

The chain recombines TRBV27 with TRBJ2-1, with D hard to call. The CDR3 length is 14 residues. Germline loops: CDR1 MNHEY, CDR2 SMNVEV (reference sequence). The germline V and J ends were trimmed by 6 bases and 8 bases, with 17 bases remaining between them. CDR3 DNA: TGTGCCAGCAGCCGCCCGGGCGGAGCACATGAGCAGTTCTTC. Residues: CASSRPGGAHEQFF.

This sequence joins TRBV9 and TRBJ2-7, with D possibly TRBD2 on 6 matching bases. The ends were cut back, 0 bases at V and 3 bases at J, with 13 bases in the middle. The CDR3 has 15 residues. CDR1 is SGDLS, CDR2 YYNGEE, per germline. DNA of the CDR3: TGTGCCAGCAGCGTAGGAGGCCAGGGACTCTACGAGCAGTACTTC. This gives the protein CASSVGGQGLYEQYF.

J is TRBJ2-3 and V is TRBV7-3; a possible D gene is TRBD1 (6 bases). The CDR3 is made up of 15 amino acids. V lost 3 bases to trimming and J lost 4 bases, with 14 bases between them. Germline values: CDR1 SGHTA, CDR2 FQGTGA. The CDR3 spells CASSFQGFFADTQYF. The CDR3 DNA is TGTGCCAGCAGCTTTCAGGGGTTTTTCGCAGATACGCAGTATTTT.

The rearrangement joins TRBV18 to TRBJ1-1; tentative D call: TRBD1 (5 bases). The CDR3 contains 16 residues. CDR1 KGHSH and CDR2 LQKENI come from the germline V gene. V was pared by 3 bases and J by 0 bases, with 14 bases between. The DNA of the CDR3 is TGTGCCAGCTCACCGGGAACCAGGGCGGTGAACACTGAAGCTTTCTTT. It specifies CASSPGTRAVNTEAFF.

The chain employs TRBV29-1 and TRBJ1-1, with D possibly being TRBD1 (6 bases). V gave up 0 bases and J gave up 11 bases, with 10 bases separating them. This CDR3 region has 11 residues. Germline assignment: CDR1 SQVTM and CDR2 ANQGSEA. This chain's CDR3 is CSVEEGGMAFF. In DNA, the CDR3 is TGCAGCGTTGAAGAAGGGGGGATGGCTTTCTTT.

The V gene is TRBV11-1, the J gene TRBJ2-1; unclear D gene. Per germline, CDR1 SGHAT and CDR2 FQDESV (reference sequence). V was pared by 1 base and J by 1 base, with 5 bases between. CDR3 length equals 14 residues. In DNA, the CDR3 is TGTGCCAGCAGCTTAGAGGCGTCCTACAATGAGCAGTTCTTC. It is translated as CASSLEASYNEQFF.

The chain carries TRBV7-9 and TRBJ1-1; D perhaps matches TRBD1 (5 bases). This CDR3 is 12 amino acids long. Trimming cost V 5 bases and J 1 base, with 5 bases left between them. Germline V lookup: CDR1 SEHNR, CDR2 FQNEAQ (reference sequence). CDR3 amino acids: CASSRGNTEAFF. The CDR3 DNA sequence: TGTGCCAGCAGCAGGGGGAACACTGAAGCTTTCTTT.

This clone was recorded only once. This rearrangement joins TRBV19 to TRBJ1-1; D gene ambiguous. Per the germline V gene, CDR1 is LNHDA and CDR2 is SQIVND (reference sequence). V lost 3 bases and J lost 10, with 18 bases in between. This CDR3 is built from 14 residues. CDR3: CASSMSRRESIAFF. CDR3 nucleotide sequence: TGTGCCAGTAGTATGTCCAGGCGCGAGTCGATAGCTTTCTTT.

The rearrangement uses TRBV5-1 and TRBJ1-5; D perhaps matches TRBD1 (5 bases). This CDR3 region has 16 residues. CDR1 and CDR2 from the germline V gene are SGHRS and YFSETQ. V shed 0 bases and J shed 0 bases, with 10 bases lying between them. For the CDR3, the DNA is TGCGCCAGCAGCTTGGGGGGCAGTAGTAGCAATCAGCCCCAGCATTTT. This translates into CASSLGGSSSNQPQHF.

This rearrangement joins TRBV23-1 to TRBJ2-3; 7 nucleotides align to TRBD1. TRBV23-1 is marked as an open reading frame, function uncertain. Trimming took 1 base from V and 2 from J; bases not matched to a gene: 9. The CDR3 contains 17 residues. CDR3 region: CASSQLGTVVDTDTQYF. CDR3 in DNA: TGCGCCAGCAGTCAATTGGGGACAGTTGTGGACACAGATACGCAGTATTTT.

The rearrangement joins TRBV2 to TRBJ1-5; TRBD1 matches at 7 bases. The CDR3 contains 16 residues. Germline trimming cut 6 bases from V and 5 bases from J; bases unmatched to any gene: 13. Germline CDR1 reads SNHLY; CDR2 reads FYNNEI. The CDR3 spells CASSEQGPGNDQPQHF. The CDR3 nucleotides are TGTGCCAGCAGCGAACAGGGGCCGGGAAATGATCAGCCCCAGCATTTT.

V gene TRBV12-3 or TRBV12-4 combines with J gene TRBJ2-1, with TRBD1 as a possible D gene (5 bases). CDR3 size: 13 residues. The V end lost 1 base, the J end lost 12 bases, and 13 bases lay between the germline ends. The CDR3 bases are TGTGCCAGCAGTTTAGAGACAGCAAGTAGGCAGTTCTTC. It yields the protein CASSLETASRQFF.

The genes are TRBV2 and TRBJ1-1; D gene uncertain. With 3 bases removed from V and 4 bases from J, the gap between germline ends came to 12 bases. Germline V gene data show CDR1 as SNHLY and CDR2 as FYNNEI. The CDR3 runs 14 residues. The CDR3, as DNA: TGTGCCAGCAGTGACTTGGGGTTTGGCACTGAAGCTTTCTTT. Amino acid sequence: CASSDLGFGTEAFF.

The gene calls are TRBV28 and TRBJ1-3, with D uncertain. CDR3 size: 13 residues. In germline, CDR1 is MDHEN, CDR2 SYDVKM. V dropped 5 bases and J dropped 0 bases, with 5 bases sitting between them. CDR3 loop: CASSGSSGNTIYF. In nucleotides, the CDR3 is TGTGCCAGCAGTGGAAGCTCTGGAAACACCATATATTTT.

This chain links TRBV12-3 or TRBV12-4 with TRBJ2-7, with 8 bases fitting TRBD2. The ends lost 6 bases at V and 0 bases at J; junction bases unmatched: 1. This CDR3 is built from 13 residues. CDR3 coding DNA: TGTGCCAGCAGAACTAGCGGCTCCTACGAGCAGTACTTC. It encodes CASRTSGSYEQYF.

The CDR3 region has the DNA TGTGCCAGCAGCGTACGAGGGGGCCTAACAGATACGCAGTATTTT. Its protein is CASSVRGGLTDTQYF. J is TRBJ2-3 and V is TRBV9, with TRBD1 identical over 7 bases. This CDR3 has 15 residues. Germline-derived CDR1 and CDR2 are SGDLS and YYNGEE. With V trimmed by 1 base and J by 3 bases, 5 bases remained unmatched.

The chain combines TRBV2 with TRBJ2-7; 12 nucleotides line up with TRBD2. Germline CDR1 reads SNHLY; CDR2 reads FYNNEI. V lost 8 bases to trimming and J lost 7 bases; unmatched junction nucleotides: 9. There are 14 residues in the CDR3. The DNA for the CDR3 is TGTGCCAGCGGCTCGACTAGCGGGAGCTGGGAGCAGTACTTC. It codes for CASGSTSGSWEQYF.

The J gene is TRBJ2-1, the V gene TRBV19, with D possibly TRBD2 on 6 matching bases. This CDR3 contains 18 residues. Trimming took off 3 bases at V and 0 bases at J, with 18 bases between the two ends. Germline CDR1 reads LNHDA; CDR2 reads SQIVND (reference sequence). DNA of the CDR3: TGTGCCAGTAGTATGGGAACCGGGAGTATCAGCTCCTACAATGAGCAGTTCTTC. As protein: CASSMGTGSISSYNEQFF.

The rearrangement links TRBV7-9 to TRBJ2-3; D perhaps matches TRBD2 (6 bases). Trimming removed 5 bases at V and 6 bases at J, with 12 bases between. Germline lookup yields CDR1 SEHNR and CDR2 FQNEAQ (reference sequence). The CDR3 totals 13 residues. The CDR3 loop reads CASSSSGVDTQYF. In nucleotides, the CDR3 is TGTGCCAGCAGCAGTAGCGGAGTGGATACGCAGTATTTT.

The genes are TRBV6-5 and TRBJ1-2; D might be TRBD1 (5 bases). The V end lost 2 bases, the J end lost 8 bases, and 12 bases lay between the germline ends. The CDR3 is 13 amino acids. The V gene's germline CDR1 is MNHEY and CDR2 SVGAGI. CDR3 in DNA: TGTGCCAGCAGTTACGAAGGGGAGCGGGGCTACACCTTC. It codes for CASSYEGERGYTF.

The chain combines TRBV5-6 with TRBJ1-3, with D perhaps matching TRBD1 (5 bases). Germline V gene lookup returns CDR1 SGHDT and CDR2 YYEEEE. The CDR3 consists of 15 residues. Trimming pared 6 bases from V and 0 bases from J, leaving 13 bases between. The CDR3 nucleotides are TGTGCCAGCACCCCACGGGGGGTCTCTGGAAACACCATATATTTT. Its protein product is CASTPRGVSGNTIYF.

This chain connects TRBV5-1 to TRBJ1-3, with D unresolved. The germline V gene encodes CDR1 SGHRS and CDR2 YFSETQ. This CDR3 has 15 residues. V lost 3 bases and J lost 3, with 13 bases in between. The CDR3 here is CASSSTDGVGNTIYF. For the CDR3, the DNA is TGCGCCAGCAGCTCAACTGACGGGGTTGGAAACACCATATATTTT.